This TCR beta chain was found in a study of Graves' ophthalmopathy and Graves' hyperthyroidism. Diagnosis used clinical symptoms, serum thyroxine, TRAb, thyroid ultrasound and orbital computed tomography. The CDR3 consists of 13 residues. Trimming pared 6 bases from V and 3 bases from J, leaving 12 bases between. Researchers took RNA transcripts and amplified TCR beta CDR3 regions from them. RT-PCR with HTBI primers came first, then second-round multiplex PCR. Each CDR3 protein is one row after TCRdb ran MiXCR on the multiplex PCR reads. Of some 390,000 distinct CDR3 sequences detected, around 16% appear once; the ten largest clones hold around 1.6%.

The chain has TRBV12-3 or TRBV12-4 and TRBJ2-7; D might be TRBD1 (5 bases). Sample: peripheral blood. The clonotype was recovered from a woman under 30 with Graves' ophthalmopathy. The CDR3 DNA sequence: TGTGCCAGCAGCAAAGACAGTGACTACGAGCAGTACTTC. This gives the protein CASSKDSDYEQYF.